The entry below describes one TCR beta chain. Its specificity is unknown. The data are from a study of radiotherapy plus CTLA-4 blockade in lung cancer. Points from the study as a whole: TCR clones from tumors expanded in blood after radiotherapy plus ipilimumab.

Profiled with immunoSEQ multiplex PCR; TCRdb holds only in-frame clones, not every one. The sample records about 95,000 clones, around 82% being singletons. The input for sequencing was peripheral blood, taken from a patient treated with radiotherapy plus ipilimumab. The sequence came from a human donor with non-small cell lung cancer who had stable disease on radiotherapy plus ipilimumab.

The CDR3 sequence: CASSVGTQSYNEQFF. DNA of the CDR3: TGCGCCAGCAGCGTTGGGACCCAATCCTACAATGAGCAGTTCTTC. The rearrangement uses TRBV10-1 and TRBJ2-1; D might be TRBD1 or TRBD2, each matching 5 bases. The CDR3 totals 15 residues. Trimming left V 6 bases short and J 1 base short, with 13 bases between. Germline CDR1 and CDR2: WNHNN and SYGVQD (reference sequence).